This entry describes one T cell receptor beta chain. The data were taken from a study of blood T cell repertoires in COVID-19. This CDR3 contains 15 residues. Germline V lookup: CDR1 SGHTA, CDR2 FQGNSA. Trimming removed 4 bases from V and 2 bases from J; junction bases left unmatched: 5. Profiled with immunoSEQ multiplex PCR; TCRdb holds only in-frame clones, not every one. In the table there are about 42,000 clones, 89% of which are singletons. This receptor was obtained from a human donor in a cohort sampled during active COVID-19. The chain links TRBV7-2 to TRBJ2-3; 8 nucleotides match TRBD1. Source material: peripheral blood. DNA of the CDR3: TGTGCCAGCAGCTCCCAGGGGGCGAACACAGATACGCAGTATTTT. Translating it yields CASSSQGANTDTQYF.